This TCR beta chain was profiled in a study of blood T cell repertoires in COVID-19. Profiled with immunoSEQ multiplex PCR; TCRdb holds only in-frame clones, not every one. The sample contains fewer than 250,000 clones, about 80% of which appear only once. V was pared by 2 bases and J by 0 bases, with 8 bases between. The V gene's germline CDR1 is WNHNN and CDR2 SYGVQD (reference sequence). The CDR3 length is 15 residues. The receptor was derived from a man between 60 and 75 years old with acute or convalescent COVID-19. V and J are TRBV10-1 and TRBJ1-5; D might be TRBD1 (5 bases). Sequencing was done on a sample of peripheral blood. CDR3 nucleotide sequence: TGCGCCAGCAGTGAGAACAGGAATAGCAATCAGCCCCAGCATTTT. This translates into CASSENRNSNQPQHF.